The 17 T cell receptor beta chains reported below all come from one sample, sequenced in a study of shared clonotypes between healthy human individuals. Profiling relied on immunoSEQ multiplex PCR, and the TCRdb table lists in-frame clones only, not all of them. The repertoire holds approximately 2.4 million clones, with under 97% as singletons. Sample: naive CD4+ T cells sorted from blood. Subset noted: CD45RA+ positively selected. Receptors originate from a man between 18 and 35 years old in good health.

The CDR3 protein is CASQPQTGYSYEQYF. The CDR3 bases are TGTGCCAGCCAGCCCCAGACAGGGTACTCCTACGAGCAGTACTTC. This chain links TRBV2 with TRBJ2-7; 7 positions match TRBD1. The germline CDR1 and CDR2 sequences are SNHLY and FYNNEI. Unmatched junction bases numbered 10, after V lost 8 bases and J lost 0 bases. CDR3 length: 15 amino acids. Full variable domain (remainder filled in from reference TRBV2 and TRBJ2-7): EPEVTQTPSHQVTQMGQEVILRCVPISNHLYFYWYRQILGQKVEFLVSFYNNEISEKSEIFDDQFSVERPDGSNFTLKIRSTKLEDSAMYFCASQPQTGYSYEQYFGPGTRLTVT.

This rearrangement joins TRBV7-9 to TRBJ2-2; either TRBD1 or TRBD2 may fit D (6 bases each). V shed 7 bases and J shed 6 bases, with 18 bases lying between them. Germline CDR1 is SEHNR and CDR2 is FQNEAQ (reference sequence). The CDR3 contains 15 residues. CDR3 bases: TGTGCCAGCATAGACGGGGGCCCCCGGGCCGGGGAGCTGTTTTTT. Residues: CASIDGGPRAGELFF.

V is TRBV23-1 and J is TRBJ2-7; 10 bases fit TRBD2. TRBV23-1 has ORF status, its function being uncertain. V shed 7 bases, J shed 3 bases, and the junction held 24 bases outside the gene matches. The CDR3 consists of 20 residues. This CDR3 reads CASNNIWTGLTSGAYYEQYF. As DNA, the CDR3 is TGCGCCAGCAACAACATATGGACAGGGCTTACTAGCGGGGCTTACTACGAGCAGTACTTC.

To note about this clone: The sample contains more than one DNA sequence encoding this CDR3. This chain joins TRBV6-5 and TRBJ1-1; D may be TRBD1 (5 bases). The CDR3 runs to 14 residues. Germline V gene sequence: CDR1 MNHEY, CDR2 SVGAGI. V was cut by 4 bases and J by 4 bases, with 13 bases left in between. In nucleotides, the CDR3 is TGTGCCAGCAGTTTTCTGGGCCAGGGCACTGAAGCTTTCTTT. Its protein is CASSFLGQGTEAFF.

This chain links TRBV29-1 with TRBJ2-7, with 8 bases matching TRBD1. Germline lookup yields CDR1 SQVTM and CDR2 ANQGSEA. The CDR3 runs to 13 residues. V dropped 6 bases and J dropped 0; count of bases not matched to a gene: 4. CDR3 nucleotides: TGCAGCGTAGGGGACAGGAGCTCCTACGAGCAGTACTTC. Translation: CSVGDRSSYEQYF.

This sequence joins TRBV19 and TRBJ2-5; 7 bases fit TRBD2. The V gene's germline CDR1 is LNHDA and CDR2 SQIVND (reference sequence). This CDR3 is 17 amino acids long. V lost 5 bases to trimming and J lost 0 bases; unmatched junction nucleotides: 12. CDR3: CASSSTMTLANQETQYF. Here the CDR3 DNA reads TGTGCCAGTAGTTCCACGATGACACTAGCGAACCAAGAGACCCAGTACTTC.

J is TRBJ1-2 and V is TRBV28; unclear D gene. This CDR3 comprises 15 residues. The germline V gene encodes CDR1 MDHEN and CDR2 SYDVKM. V shed 5 bases and J shed 0 bases, with 13 bases lying between them. The CDR3 DNA sequence: TGTGCCAGCAGTCCCCTTTCTCCGGCTAACTATGGCTACACCTTC. This encodes CASSPLSPANYGYTF.

CDR3 bases: TGCAGCGTTTCCGTCTCGGGTACCGGGGAGCTGTTTTTT. It encodes CSVSVSGTGELFF. This chain uses TRBV29-1 with TRBJ2-2; no reliable D call. Germline CDR1 is SQVTM and CDR2 is ANQGSEA. This CDR3 region has 13 residues. V gave up 5 bases and J gave up 5 bases, with 12 bases separating them.

There are a few counts of this clone. The junction shows a germline mismatch at one end, possibly a read error. The chain joins TRBV20-1 to TRBJ1-1; no clear D gene. The CDR3 spans 9 residues. Germline V gene data show CDR1 as DFQATT and CDR2 as SNEGSKA (reference sequence). In DNA form, the CDR3 reads TGCAGTGCTAGCCCCATGGAGGTCTTT. It translates to CSASPMEVF.

This chain uses TRBV5-6 with TRBJ2-3; 10 nucleotides agree with TRBD2. V lost 4 bases and J lost 3; bases outside the gene matches: 11. Germline loops: CDR1 SGHDT, CDR2 YYEEEE. The CDR3 is made up of 17 amino acids. The CDR3 sequence: CASSVLLAGYITDTQYF. The DNA of the CDR3 is TGTGCCAGCAGCGTTTTACTAGCGGGGTATATTACAGATACGCAGTATTTT.

V usage is TRBV29-1 and J usage is TRBJ2-3; D possibly corresponds to TRBD1 (5 bases). Trimming removed 2 bases from V and 0 bases from J, with 12 bases in between. Germline V gives CDR1 SQVTM, CDR2 ANQGSEA. CDR3 length: 15 amino acids. The CDR3 sequence: CSVERQGGSTDTQYF. The CDR3 nucleotides are TGCAGCGTTGAACGCCAGGGCGGAAGCACAGATACGCAGTATTTT.

In regard to this clone: Distinct nucleotide sequences in the sample also encode this CDR3. The gene calls are TRBV2 and TRBJ2-7; D not resolved. The V gene lost 4 bases and the J gene lost 3 bases, with 4 bases spanning the gap. Germline lookup yields CDR1 SNHLY and CDR2 FYNNEI. The length of the CDR3 is 11 residues. The CDR3: CASSGDYEQYF. CDR3 coding DNA: TGTGCCAGCAGTGGAGACTACGAGCAGTACTTC.

V is TRBV7-9 and J is TRBJ1-1; no clear D gene. The CDR3 runs 15 residues. Germline-derived CDR1 and CDR2 are SEHNR and FQNEAQ (reference sequence). V was clipped by 6 bases and J by 0 bases, with 14 bases between them. The CDR3 sequence is CASRPKKEMNTEAFF. The CDR3 DNA reads TGTGCCAGCAGACCCAAAAAGGAGATGAACACTGAAGCTTTCTTT.

The chain recombines TRBV6-1 with TRBJ1-2, with unresolved D. The CDR3 totals 15 residues. Between the trimmed V and J ends, which lost 6 bases and 0 bases, there was a span of 14 bases. From germline, CDR1 is MNHNS and CDR2 SASEGT. CDR3 nucleotide sequence: TGTGCCAGCAGCACTGCAAAGGGAACTAACTATGGCTACACCTTC. Translation: CASSTAKGTNYGYTF.

As concerns this clone: Other DNA sequences from this sample encode an identical CDR3 as well. The rearrangement uses TRBV6-5 and TRBJ2-7; TRBD1 agrees at 9 bases. The CDR3 totals 14 residues. Germline CDR1 and CDR2: MNHEY and SVGAGI. J lost 2 bases, V lost 6 bases, and 5 bases had no gene match. The CDR3 DNA follows: TGTGCCAGCAGCTCCGGGACAGGGACCTACGAGCAGTACTTC. Encoded protein: CASSSGTGTYEQYF.

This clone was seen once. The sample has other DNA sequences that encode this CDR3 too. J is TRBJ2-7 and V is TRBV5-1; D remains unclear. The CDR3 contains 13 residues. Germline loops: CDR1 SGHRS, CDR2 YFSETQ. Trimming removed 0 bases at V and 2 bases at J, with 6 bases between. CDR3 in amino acids: CASSLAGPYEQYF. CDR3 in DNA: TGCGCCAGCAGCTTGGCGGGCCCCTACGAGCAGTACTTC.

The J gene is TRBJ2-1, the V gene TRBV27; TRBD2 agrees at 10 bases. The CDR3 sequence is 14 residues long. The ends lost 3 bases at V and 7 bases at J; junction bases unmatched: 3. The germline V gene encodes CDR1 MNHEY and CDR2 SMNVEV (reference sequence). CDR3 protein: CASSFLAGVNEQFF. The CDR3 region has the DNA TGTGCCAGCAGTTTCCTAGCGGGGGTTAATGAGCAGTTCTTC.